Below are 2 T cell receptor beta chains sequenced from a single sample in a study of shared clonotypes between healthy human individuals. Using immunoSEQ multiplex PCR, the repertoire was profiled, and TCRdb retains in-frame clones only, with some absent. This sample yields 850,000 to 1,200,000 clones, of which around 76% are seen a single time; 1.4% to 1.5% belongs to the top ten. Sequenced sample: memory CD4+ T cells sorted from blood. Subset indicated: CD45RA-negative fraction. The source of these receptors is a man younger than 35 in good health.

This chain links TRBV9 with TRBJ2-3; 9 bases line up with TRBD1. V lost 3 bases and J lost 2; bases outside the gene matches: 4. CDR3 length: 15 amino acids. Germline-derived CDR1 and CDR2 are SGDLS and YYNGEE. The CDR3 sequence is CASSAGQGITDTQYF. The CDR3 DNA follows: TGTGCCAGCAGCGCGGGACAGGGAATCACAGATACGCAGTATTTT.

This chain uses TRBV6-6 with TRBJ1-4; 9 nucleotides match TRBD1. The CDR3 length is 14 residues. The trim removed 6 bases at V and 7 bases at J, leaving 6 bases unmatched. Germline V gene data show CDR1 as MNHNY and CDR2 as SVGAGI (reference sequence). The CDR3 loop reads CASRPGQGFEKLFF. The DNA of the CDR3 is TGTGCCAGCAGACCGGGACAGGGTTTTGAAAAACTGTTTTTT.